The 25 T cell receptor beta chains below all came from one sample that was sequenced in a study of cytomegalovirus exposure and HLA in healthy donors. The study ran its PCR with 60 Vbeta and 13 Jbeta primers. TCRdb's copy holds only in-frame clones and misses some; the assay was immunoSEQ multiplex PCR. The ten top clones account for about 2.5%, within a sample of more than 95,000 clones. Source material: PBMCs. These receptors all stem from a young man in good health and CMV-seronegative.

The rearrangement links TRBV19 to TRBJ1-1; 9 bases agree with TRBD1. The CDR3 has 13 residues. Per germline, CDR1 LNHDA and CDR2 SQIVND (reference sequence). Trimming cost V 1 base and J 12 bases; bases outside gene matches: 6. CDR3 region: CASSIAQDRGTFF. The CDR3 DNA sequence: TGTGCCAGTAGTATAGCCCAGGACAGGGGAACTTTCTTT. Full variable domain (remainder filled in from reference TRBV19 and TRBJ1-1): DGGITQSPKYLFRKEGQNVTLSCEQNLNHDAMYWYRQDPGQGLRLIYYSQIVNDFQKGDIAEGYSVSREKKESFPLTVTSAQKNPTAFYLCASSIAQDRGTFFGQGTRLTVV.

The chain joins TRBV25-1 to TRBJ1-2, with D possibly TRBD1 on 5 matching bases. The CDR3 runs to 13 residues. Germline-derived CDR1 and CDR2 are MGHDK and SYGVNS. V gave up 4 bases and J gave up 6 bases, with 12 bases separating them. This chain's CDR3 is CASSVPGKDGYTF. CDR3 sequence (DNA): TGTGCCAGCAGTGTTCCAGGGAAAGATGGCTACACCTTC.

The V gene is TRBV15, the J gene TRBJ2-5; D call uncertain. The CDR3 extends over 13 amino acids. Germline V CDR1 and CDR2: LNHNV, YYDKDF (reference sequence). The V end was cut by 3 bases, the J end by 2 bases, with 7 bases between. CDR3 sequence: CATSSRLQETQYF. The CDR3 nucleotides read TGTGCCACCAGCAGCAGGTTACAAGAGACCCAGTACTTC.

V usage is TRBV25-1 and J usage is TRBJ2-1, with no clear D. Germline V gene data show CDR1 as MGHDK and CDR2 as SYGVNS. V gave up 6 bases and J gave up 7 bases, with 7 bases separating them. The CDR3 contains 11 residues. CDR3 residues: CASRRANEQFF. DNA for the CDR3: TGTGCCAGCAGGCGAGCGAATGAGCAGTTCTTC. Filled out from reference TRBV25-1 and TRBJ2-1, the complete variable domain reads EADIYQTPRYLVIGTGKKITLECSQTMGHDKMYWYQQDPGMELHLIHYSYGVNSTEKGDLSSESTVSRIRTEHFPLTLESARPSHTSQYLCASRRANEQFFGPGTRLTVL.

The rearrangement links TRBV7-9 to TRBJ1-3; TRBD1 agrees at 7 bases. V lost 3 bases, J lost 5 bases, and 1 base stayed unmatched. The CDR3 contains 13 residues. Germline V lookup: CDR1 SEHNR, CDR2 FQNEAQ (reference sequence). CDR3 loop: CASSLTGRNTIYF. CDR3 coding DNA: TGTGCCAGCAGCTTGACAGGGAGAAACACCATATATTTT. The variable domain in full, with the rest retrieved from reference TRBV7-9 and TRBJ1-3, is DTGVSQNPRHKITKRGQNVTFRCDPISEHNRLYWYRQTLGQGPEFLTYFQNEAQLEKSRLLSDRFSAERPKGSFSTLEIQRTEQGDSAMYLCASSLTGRNTIYFGEGSWLTVV.

CDR3 sequence reads: CAWTPPGPFSETQYF. CDR3 coding DNA: TGTGCCTGGACCCCGCCGGGTCCGTTTTCCGAGACCCAGTACTTC. The rearrangement joins TRBV30 to TRBJ2-5; unclear D gene. Trimming left V 4 bases short and J 5 bases short, with 20 bases between. Germline CDR1 GTSNPN, CDR2 SVGIG (reference sequence). This CDR3 is 15 amino acids long.

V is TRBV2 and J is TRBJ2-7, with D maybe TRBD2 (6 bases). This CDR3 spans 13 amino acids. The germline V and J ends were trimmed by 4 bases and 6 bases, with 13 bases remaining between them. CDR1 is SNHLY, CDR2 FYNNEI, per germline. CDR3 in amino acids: CASSAVEGTEQYF. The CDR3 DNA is TGTGCCAGCAGTGCCGTGGAGGGTACCGAGCAGTACTTC. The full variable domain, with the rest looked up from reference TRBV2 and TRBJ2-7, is EPEVTQTPSHQVTQMGQEVILRCVPISNHLYFYWYRQILGQKVEFLVSFYNNEISEKSEIFDDQFSVERPDGSNFTLKIRSTKLEDSAMYFCASSAVEGTEQYFGPGTRLTVT.

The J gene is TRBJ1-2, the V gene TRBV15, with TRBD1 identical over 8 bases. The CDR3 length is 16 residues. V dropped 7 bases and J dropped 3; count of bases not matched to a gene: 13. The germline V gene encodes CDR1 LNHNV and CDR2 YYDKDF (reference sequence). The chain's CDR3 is CATTNGQDRDDYGYTF. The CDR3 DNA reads TGTGCCACCACAAACGGTCAGGACAGGGATGACTATGGCTACACCTTC.

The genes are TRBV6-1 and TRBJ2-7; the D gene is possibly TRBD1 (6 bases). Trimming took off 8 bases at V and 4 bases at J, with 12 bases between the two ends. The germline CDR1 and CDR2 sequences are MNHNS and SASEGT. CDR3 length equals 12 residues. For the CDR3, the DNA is TGTGCCAGCGACCAGGGGAAATACGAGCAGTACTTC. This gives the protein CASDQGKYEQYF.

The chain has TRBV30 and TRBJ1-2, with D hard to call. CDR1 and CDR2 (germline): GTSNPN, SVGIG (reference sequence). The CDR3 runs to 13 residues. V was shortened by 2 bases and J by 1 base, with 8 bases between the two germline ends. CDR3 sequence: CAWSFDFNYGYTF. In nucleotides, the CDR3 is TGTGCCTGGAGTTTTGACTTTAACTATGGCTACACCTTC. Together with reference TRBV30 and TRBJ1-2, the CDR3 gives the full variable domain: SQTIHQWPATLVQPVGSPLSLECTVEGTSNPNLYWYRQAAGRGLQLLFYSVGIGQISSEVPQNLSASRPQDRQFILSSKKLLLSDSGFYLCAWSFDFNYGYTFGSGTRLTVV.

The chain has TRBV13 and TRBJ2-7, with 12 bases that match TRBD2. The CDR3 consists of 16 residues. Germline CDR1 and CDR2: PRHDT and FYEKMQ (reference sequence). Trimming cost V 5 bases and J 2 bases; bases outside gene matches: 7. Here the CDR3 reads CASSPRGLAGPYEQYF. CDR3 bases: TGTGCCAGCAGCCCCAGGGGACTAGCGGGTCCCTACGAGCAGTACTTC.

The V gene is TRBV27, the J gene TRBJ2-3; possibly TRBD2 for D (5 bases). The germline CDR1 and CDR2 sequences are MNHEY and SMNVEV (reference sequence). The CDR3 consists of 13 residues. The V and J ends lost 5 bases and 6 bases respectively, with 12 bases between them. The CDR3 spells CASSQTRHDTQYF. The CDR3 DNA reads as TGTGCCAGCAGTCAAACTAGACACGATACGCAGTATTTT.

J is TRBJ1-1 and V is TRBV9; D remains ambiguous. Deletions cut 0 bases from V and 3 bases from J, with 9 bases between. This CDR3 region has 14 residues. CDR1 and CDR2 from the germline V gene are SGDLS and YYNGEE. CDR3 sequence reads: CASSVDTTYTEAFF. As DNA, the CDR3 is TGTGCCAGCAGCGTAGACACTACGTACACTGAAGCTTTCTTT.

This CDR3 is CAWNPGVAEREADTQYF. DNA of the CDR3: TGTGCCTGGAACCCCGGCGTCGCTGAGCGGGAGGCCGATACGCAGTATTTT. The V call is TRBV30, the J call TRBJ2-3, with 9 nucleotides matching TRBD2. Germline CDR1 GTSNPN, CDR2 SVGIG (reference sequence). CDR3 length: 17 amino acids. V was pared by 4 bases and J by 6 bases, with 17 bases of the junction left unmatched.

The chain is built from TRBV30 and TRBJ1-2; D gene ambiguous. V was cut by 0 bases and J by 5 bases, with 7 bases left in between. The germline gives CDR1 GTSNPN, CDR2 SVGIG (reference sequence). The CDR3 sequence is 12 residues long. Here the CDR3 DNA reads TGTGCCTGGAGTGTAAATCCATATGGCTACACCTTC. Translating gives CAWSVNPYGYTF.

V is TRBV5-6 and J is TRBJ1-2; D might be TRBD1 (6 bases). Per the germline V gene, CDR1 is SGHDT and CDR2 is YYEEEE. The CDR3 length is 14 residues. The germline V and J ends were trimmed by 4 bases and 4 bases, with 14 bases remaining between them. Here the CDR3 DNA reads TGTGCCAGCAGCCTCAGACAGGCGTCCTATGGCTACACCTTC. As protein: CASSLRQASYGYTF.

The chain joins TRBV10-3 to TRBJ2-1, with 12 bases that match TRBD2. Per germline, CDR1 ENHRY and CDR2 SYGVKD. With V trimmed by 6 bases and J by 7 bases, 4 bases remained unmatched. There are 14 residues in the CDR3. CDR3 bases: TGTGCCATCAGGGGGACTAGCGGGTTTAATGAGCAGTTCTTC. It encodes CAIRGTSGFNEQFF.

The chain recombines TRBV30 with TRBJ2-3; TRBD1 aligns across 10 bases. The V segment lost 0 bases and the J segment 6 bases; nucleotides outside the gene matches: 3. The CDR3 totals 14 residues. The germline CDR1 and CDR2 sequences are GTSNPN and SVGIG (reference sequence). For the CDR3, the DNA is TGTGCCTGGAGTGTAATGACAGGGGGCGATACGCAGTATTTT. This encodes CAWSVMTGGDTQYF.

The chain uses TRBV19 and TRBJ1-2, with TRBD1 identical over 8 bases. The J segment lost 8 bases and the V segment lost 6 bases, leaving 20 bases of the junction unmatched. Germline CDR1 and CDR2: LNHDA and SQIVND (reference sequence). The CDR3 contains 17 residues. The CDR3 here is CASSPSGGQARRRGYTF. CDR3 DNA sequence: TGTGCCAGTAGCCCCTCCGGGGGACAGGCCCGCCGGAGAGGCTACACCTTC.

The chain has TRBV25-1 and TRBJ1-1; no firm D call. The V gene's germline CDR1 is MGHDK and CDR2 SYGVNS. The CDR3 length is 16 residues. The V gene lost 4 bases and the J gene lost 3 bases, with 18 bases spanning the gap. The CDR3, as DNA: TGTGCCAGCAGTGGAGGGTGGTTGCCGAGTGACACTGAAGCTTTCTTT. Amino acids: CASSGGWLPSDTEAFF.

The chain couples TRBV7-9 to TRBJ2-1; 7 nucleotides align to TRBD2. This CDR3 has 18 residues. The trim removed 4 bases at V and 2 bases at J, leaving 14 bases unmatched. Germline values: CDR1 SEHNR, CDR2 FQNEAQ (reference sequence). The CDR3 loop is CASSSLSAGVGTYNEQFF. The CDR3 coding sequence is TGTGCCAGCAGCTCTCTTTCCGCGGGGGTCGGCACCTACAATGAGCAGTTCTTC.

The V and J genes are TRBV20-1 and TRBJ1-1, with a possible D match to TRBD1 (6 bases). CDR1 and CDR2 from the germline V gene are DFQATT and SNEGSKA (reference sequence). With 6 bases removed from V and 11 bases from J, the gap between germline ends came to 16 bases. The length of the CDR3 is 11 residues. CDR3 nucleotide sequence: TGCAGTGCCGGACGGCAGCAGGGGGCTTTCTTT. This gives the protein CSAGRQQGAFF.

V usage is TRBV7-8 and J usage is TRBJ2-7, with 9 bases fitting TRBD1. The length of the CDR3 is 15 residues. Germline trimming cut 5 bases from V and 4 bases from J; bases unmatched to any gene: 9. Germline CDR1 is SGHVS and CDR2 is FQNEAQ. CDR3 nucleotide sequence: TGTGCCAGCAGCCAAACCGGGACAGGGTATTACGAGCAGTACTTC. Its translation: CASSQTGTGYYEQYF.

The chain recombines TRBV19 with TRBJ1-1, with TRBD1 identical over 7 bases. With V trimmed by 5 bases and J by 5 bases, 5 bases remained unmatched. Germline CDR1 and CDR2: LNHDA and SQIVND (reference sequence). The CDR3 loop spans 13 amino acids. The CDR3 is CASSGYRGTEAFF. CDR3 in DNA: TGTGCCAGTAGTGGGTACAGGGGAACTGAAGCTTTCTTT.

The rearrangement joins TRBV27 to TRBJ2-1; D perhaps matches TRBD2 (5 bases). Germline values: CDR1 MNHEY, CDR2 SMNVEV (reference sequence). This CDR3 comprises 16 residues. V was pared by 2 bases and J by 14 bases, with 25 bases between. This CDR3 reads CASSLGSSSLGLEEFF. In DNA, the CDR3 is TGTGCCAGCAGTTTAGGAAGTAGTTCGTTGGGTTTGGAGGAGTTCTTC.